This T cell receptor (beta chain) was captured in a study of CD8+ T cells in alopecia areata. Sequencing used cDNA as its template, made by extracting RNA and reverse transcribing it. Sequencing was performed with immunoSEQ multiplex PCR; in TCRdb, only in-frame clones are kept and a portion is missing. The sample lists about 180,000 clones, 40% to 55% occurring once. Looked up from germline, CDR1 is PRHDT and CDR2 is FYEKMQ (reference sequence). The CDR3 is 15 residues long. V was trimmed by 2 bases and J by 6 bases, leaving 11 bases between them. Stated treatment: oral pan-JAK inhibitor, 5-10 mg twice daily. Using a FACSAria, the CD4+ and CD8+ T cells were sorted from the PBMCs. Study-level findings and limits: Sharing of TCRs across patients appeared less clear than in mice, possibly for HLA-related reasons. Lesional scalp, notably in alopecia totalis/universalis, had clonality above that of normal scalp. Scalp and blood samples kept many expanded lesional clones throughout tofacitinib.

On this clone: Its antigen is undetermined.

The rearrangement joins TRBV13 to TRBJ1-6; D perhaps matches TRBD1 (5 bases). The sequence was collected from a human donor with alopecia areata. The input for sequencing was CD8+ T cells sorted from blood, taken at week 52, from a patient treated with tofacitinib. The CDR3 region is CASSLRGSLNSPLHF. The CDR3 DNA is TGTGCCAGCAGCTTACGGGGGAGCCTTAATTCACCCCTCCACTTT.